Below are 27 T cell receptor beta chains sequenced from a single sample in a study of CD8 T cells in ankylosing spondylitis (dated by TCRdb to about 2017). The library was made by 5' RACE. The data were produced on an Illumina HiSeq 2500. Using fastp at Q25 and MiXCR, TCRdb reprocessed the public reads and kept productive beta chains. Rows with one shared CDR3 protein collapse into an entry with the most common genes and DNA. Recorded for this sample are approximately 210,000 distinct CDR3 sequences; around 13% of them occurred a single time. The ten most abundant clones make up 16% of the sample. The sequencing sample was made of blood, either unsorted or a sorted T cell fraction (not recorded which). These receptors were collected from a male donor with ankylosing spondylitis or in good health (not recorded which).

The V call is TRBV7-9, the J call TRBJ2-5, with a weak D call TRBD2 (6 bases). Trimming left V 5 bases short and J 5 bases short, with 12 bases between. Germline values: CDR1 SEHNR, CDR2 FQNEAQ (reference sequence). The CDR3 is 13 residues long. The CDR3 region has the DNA TGTGCCAGCAGCCGGGACTCATGGGAGACCCAGTACTTC. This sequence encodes CASSRDSWETQYF.

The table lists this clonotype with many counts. CDR3 loop: CSARVSGRGNTIYF. DNA for the CDR3: TGCAGTGCTAGAGTGAGCGGGAGGGGAAACACCATATATTTT. The chain has TRBV20-1 and TRBJ1-3; unclear D gene. The V gene lost 1 base and the J gene lost 4 bases, with 11 bases spanning the gap. In germline, CDR1 is DFQATT, CDR2 SNEGSKA (reference sequence). This CDR3 region has 14 residues.

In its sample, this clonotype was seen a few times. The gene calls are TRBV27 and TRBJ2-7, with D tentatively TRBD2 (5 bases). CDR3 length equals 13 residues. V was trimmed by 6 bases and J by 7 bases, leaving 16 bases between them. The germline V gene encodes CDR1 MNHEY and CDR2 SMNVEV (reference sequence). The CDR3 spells CASSHGPGGEQYF. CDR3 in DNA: TGTGCCAGCAGCCACGGACCTGGCGGGGAGCAGTACTTC.

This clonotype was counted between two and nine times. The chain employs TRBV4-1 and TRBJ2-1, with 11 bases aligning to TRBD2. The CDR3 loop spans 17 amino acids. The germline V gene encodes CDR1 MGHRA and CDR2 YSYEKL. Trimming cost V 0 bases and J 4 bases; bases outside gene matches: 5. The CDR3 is CASSQERASGGYNEQFF. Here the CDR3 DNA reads TGCGCCAGCAGCCAAGAGAGGGCTAGCGGGGGGTACAATGAGCAGTTCTTC.

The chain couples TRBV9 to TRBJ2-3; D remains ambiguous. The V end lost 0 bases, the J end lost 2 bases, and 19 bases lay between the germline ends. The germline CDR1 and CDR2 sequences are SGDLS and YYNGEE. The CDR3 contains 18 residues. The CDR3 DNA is TGTGCCAGCAGCGTAGCTGGCGGAGACCCAGCCCTCACAGATACGCAGTATTTT. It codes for CASSVAGGDPALTDTQYF.

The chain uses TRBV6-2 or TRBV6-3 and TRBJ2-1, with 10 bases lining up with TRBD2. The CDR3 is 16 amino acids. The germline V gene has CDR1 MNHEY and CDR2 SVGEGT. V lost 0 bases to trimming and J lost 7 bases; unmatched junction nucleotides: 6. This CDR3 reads CASSYSGLAGVNEQFF. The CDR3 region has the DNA TGTGCCAGCAGTTACTCGGGGCTAGCGGGAGTAAATGAGCAGTTCTTC.

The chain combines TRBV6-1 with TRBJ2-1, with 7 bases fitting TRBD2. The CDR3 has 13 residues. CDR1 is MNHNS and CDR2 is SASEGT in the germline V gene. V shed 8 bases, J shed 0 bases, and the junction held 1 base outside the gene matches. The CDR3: CASGTTSYNEQFF. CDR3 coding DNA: TGTGCCAGCGGGACTACCTCCTACAATGAGCAGTTCTTC.

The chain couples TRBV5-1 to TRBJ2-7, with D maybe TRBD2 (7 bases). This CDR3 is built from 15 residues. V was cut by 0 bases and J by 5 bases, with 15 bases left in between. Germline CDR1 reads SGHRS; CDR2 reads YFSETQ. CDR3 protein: CASSLAGGGPDEQYF. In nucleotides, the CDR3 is TGCGCCAGCAGCTTGGCCGGCGGGGGCCCCGACGAGCAGTACTTC. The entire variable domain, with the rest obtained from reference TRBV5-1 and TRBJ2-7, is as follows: KAGVTQTPRYLIKTRGQQVTLSCSPISGHRSVSWYQQTPGQGLQFLFEYFSETQRNKGNFPGRFSGRQFSNSRSEMNVSTLELGDSALYLCASSLAGGGPDEQYFGPGTRLTVT.

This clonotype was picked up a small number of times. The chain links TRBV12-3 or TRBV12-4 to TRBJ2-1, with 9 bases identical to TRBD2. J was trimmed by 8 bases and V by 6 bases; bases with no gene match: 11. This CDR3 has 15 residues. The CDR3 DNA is TGTGCCAGCAGCAAATTTGGACTAGCGATAGATGAGCAGTTCTTC. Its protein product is CASSKFGLAIDEQFF.

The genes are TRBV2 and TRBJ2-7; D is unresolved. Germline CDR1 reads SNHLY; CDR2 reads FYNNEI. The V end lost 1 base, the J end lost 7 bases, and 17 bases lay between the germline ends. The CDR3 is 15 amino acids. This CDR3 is CASSEVGDPPREQYF. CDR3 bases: TGTGCCAGCAGTGAAGTAGGAGACCCACCTCGGGAGCAGTACTTC. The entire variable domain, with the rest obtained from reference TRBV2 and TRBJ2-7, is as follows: EPEVTQTPSHQVTQMGQEVILRCVPISNHLYFYWYRQILGQKVEFLVSFYNNEISEKSEIFDDQFSVERPDGSNFTLKIRSTKLEDSAMYFCASSEVGDPPREQYFGPGTRLTVT.

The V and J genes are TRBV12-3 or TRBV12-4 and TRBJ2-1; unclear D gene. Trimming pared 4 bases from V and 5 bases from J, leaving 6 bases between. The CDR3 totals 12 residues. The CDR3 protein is CASSWVNNEQFF. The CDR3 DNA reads TGTGCCAGCAGTTGGGTCAACAATGAGCAGTTCTTC.

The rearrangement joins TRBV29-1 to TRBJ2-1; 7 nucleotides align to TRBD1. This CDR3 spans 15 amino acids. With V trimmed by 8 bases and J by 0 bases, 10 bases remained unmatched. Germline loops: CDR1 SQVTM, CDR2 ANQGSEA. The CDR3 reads CSTPGQENSYNEQFF. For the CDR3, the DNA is TGCAGCACCCCTGGACAGGAGAACTCCTACAATGAGCAGTTCTTC.

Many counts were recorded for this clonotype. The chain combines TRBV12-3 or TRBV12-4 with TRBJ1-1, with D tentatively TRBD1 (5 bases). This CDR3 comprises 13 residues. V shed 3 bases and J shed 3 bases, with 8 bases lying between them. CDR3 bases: TGTGCCAGCAGTTTGGCGGGGGACACTGAAGCTTTCTTT. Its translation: CASSLAGDTEAFF.

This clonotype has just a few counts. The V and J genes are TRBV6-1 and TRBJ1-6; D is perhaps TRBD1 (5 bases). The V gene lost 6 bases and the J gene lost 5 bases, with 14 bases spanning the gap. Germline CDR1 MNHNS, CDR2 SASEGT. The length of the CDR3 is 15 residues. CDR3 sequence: CASRRRDGDNSPLHF. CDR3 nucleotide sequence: TGTGCCAGCAGACGCCGGGACGGAGATAATTCACCCCTCCACTTT.

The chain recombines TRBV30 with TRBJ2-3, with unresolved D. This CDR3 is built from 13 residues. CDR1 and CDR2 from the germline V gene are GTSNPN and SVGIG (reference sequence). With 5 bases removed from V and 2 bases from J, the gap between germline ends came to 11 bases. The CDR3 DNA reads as TGTGCCTGGTCGCGGTTCTTCACAGATACGCAGTATTTT. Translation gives CAWSRFFTDTQYF.

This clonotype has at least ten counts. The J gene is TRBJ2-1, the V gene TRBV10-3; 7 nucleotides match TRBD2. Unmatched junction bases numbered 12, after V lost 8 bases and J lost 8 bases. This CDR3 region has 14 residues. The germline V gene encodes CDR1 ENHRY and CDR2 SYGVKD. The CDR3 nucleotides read TGTGCCATCGCGGGGCTAGCGGCCAGCCATGAGCAGTTCTTC. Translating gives CAIAGLAASHEQFF.

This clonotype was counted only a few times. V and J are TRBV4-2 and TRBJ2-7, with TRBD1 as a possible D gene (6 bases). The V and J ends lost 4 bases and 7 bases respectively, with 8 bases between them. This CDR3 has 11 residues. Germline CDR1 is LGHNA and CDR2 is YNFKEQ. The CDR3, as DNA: TGTGCCAGCAGCCTGCAGGGGGAGCAGTACTTC. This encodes CASSLQGEQYF.

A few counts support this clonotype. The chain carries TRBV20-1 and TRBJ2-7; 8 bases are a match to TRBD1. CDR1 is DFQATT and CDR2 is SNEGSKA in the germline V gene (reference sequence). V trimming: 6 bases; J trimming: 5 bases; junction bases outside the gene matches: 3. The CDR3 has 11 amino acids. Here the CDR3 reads CSARTGNEQYF. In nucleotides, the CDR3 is TGCAGTGCCAGGACAGGGAACGAGCAGTACTTC.

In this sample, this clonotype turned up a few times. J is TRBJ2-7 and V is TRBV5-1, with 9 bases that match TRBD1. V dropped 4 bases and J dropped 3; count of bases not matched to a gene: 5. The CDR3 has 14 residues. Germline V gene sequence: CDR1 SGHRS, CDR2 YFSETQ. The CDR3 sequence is CASSPWTGDYEQYF. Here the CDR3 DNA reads TGCGCCAGCAGCCCGTGGACAGGGGACTACGAGCAGTACTTC.

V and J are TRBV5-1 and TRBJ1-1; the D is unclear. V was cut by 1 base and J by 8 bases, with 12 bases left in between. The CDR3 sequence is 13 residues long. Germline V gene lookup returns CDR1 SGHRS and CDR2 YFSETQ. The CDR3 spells CASSLNLYTEAFF. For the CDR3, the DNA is TGCGCCAGCAGCTTGAATTTATATACGGAAGCTTTCTTT.

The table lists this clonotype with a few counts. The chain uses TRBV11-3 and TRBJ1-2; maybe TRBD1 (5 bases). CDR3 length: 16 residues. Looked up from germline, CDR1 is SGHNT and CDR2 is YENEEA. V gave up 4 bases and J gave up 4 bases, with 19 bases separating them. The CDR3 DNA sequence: TGTGCCAGCAGCTCCGGGGCATTCCCCACATCCTATGGCTACACCTTC. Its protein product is CASSSGAFPTSYGYTF.

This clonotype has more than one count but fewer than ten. The CDR3 loop is CASSFSTERWGDGYTF. In DNA form, the CDR3 reads TGTGCCAGCAGCTTTTCTACGGAGCGCTGGGGGGATGGCTACACCTTC. The chain couples TRBV5-6 to TRBJ1-2, with D tentatively TRBD1 (5 bases). Germline CDR1 is SGHDT and CDR2 is YYEEEE. V shed 2 bases and J shed 6 bases, with 20 bases lying between them. The CDR3 covers 16 residues.

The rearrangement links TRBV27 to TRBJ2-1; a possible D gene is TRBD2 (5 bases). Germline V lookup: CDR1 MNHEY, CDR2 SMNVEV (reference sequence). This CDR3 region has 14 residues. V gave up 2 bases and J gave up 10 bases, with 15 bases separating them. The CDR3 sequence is CASSLGRPGEEQFF. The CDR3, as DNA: TGTGCCAGCAGTTTAGGCAGGCCCGGGGAGGAGCAGTTCTTC.

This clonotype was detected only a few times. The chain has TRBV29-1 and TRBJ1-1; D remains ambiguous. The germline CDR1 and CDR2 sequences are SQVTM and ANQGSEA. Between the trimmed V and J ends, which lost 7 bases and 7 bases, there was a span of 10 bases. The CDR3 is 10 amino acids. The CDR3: CSAGYGEAFF. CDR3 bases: TGCAGCGCGGGGTATGGTGAAGCTTTCTTT.

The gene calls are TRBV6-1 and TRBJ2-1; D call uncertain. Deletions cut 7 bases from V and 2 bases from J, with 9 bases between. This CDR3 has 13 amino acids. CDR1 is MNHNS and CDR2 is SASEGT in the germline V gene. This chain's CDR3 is CASTPGTYNEQFF. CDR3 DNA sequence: TGTGCCAGCACGCCTGGAACCTACAATGAGCAGTTCTTC.

CDR3 sequence (DNA): TGCAGCGTTCGTGACCCGGAGACTGAAGCTTTCTTT. Its translation: CSVRDPETEAFF. The chain carries TRBV29-1 and TRBJ1-1; D uncertain. The germline V gene has CDR1 SQVTM and CDR2 ANQGSEA. With 5 bases removed from V and 5 bases from J, the gap between germline ends came to 12 bases. This CDR3 spans 12 amino acids.

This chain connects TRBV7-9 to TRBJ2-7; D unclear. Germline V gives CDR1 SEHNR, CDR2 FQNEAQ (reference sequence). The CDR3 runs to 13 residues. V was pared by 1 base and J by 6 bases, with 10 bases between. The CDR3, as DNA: TGTGCCAGCAGCTTAGATCCAGTCCCCGAGCAGTACTTC. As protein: CASSLDPVPEQYF. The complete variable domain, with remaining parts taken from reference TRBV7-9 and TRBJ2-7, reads DTGVSQNPRHKITKRGQNVTFRCDPISEHNRLYWYRQTLGQGPEFLTYFQNEAQLEKSRLLSDRFSAERPKGSFSTLEIQRTEQGDSAMYLCASSLDPVPEQYFGPGTRLTVT.